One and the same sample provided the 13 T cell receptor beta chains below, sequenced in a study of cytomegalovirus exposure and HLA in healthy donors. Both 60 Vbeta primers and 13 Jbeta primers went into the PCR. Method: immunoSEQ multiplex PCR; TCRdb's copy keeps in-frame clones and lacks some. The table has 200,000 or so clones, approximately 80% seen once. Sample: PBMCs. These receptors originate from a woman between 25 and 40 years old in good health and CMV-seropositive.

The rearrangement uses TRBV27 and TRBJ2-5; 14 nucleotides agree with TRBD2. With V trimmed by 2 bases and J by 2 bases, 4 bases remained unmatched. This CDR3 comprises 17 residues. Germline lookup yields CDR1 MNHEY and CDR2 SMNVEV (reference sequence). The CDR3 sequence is CASSLRTSGRSQETQYF. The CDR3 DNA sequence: TGTGCCAGCAGTTTACGGACTAGCGGGAGGTCGCAAGAGACCCAGTACTTC.

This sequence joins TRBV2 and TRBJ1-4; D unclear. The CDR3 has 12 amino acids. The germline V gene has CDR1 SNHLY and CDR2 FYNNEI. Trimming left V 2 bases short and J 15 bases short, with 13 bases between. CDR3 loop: CASSESVWTMFF. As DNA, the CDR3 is TGTGCCAGCAGTGAATCCGTTTGGACTATGTTTTTT.

This CDR3 reads CASAVPGTSGISGEQYF. CDR3 nucleotides: TGTGCCAGCGCTGTTCCCGGGACTAGCGGGATATCTGGCGAGCAGTACTTC. The chain links TRBV2 to TRBJ2-7, with TRBD2 identical over 13 bases. The CDR3 runs 17 residues. V was clipped by 8 bases and J by 6 bases; unmatched bases: 16. The V gene's germline CDR1 is SNHLY and CDR2 FYNNEI. Drawing the rest from reference TRBV2 and TRBJ2-7, the complete variable domain is EPEVTQTPSHQVTQMGQEVILRCVPISNHLYFYWYRQILGQKVEFLVSFYNNEISEKSEIFDDQFSVERPDGSNFTLKIRSTKLEDSAMYFCASAVPGTSGISGEQYFGPGTRLTVT.

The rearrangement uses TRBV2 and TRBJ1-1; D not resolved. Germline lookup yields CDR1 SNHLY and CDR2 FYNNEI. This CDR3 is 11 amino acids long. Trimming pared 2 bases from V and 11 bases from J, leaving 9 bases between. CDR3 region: CASSEPRRAFF. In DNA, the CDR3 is TGTGCCAGCAGTGAACCCCGGAGGGCTTTCTTT.

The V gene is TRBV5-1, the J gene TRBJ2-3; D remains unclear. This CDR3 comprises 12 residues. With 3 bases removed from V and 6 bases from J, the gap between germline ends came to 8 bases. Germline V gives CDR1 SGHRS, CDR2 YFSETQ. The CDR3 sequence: CASSSSADTQYF. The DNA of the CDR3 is TGCGCCAGCAGCTCATCCGCGGATACGCAGTATTTT. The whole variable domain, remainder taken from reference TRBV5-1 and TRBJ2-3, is KAGVTQTPRYLIKTRGQQVTLSCSPISGHRSVSWYQQTPGQGLQFLFEYFSETQRNKGNFPGRFSGRQFSNSRSEMNVSTLELGDSALYLCASSSSADTQYFGPGTRLTVL.

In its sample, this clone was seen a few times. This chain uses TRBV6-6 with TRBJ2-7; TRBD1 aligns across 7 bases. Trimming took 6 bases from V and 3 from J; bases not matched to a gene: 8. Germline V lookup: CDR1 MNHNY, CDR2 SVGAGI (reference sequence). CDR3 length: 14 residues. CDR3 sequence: CASSRDSMGYEQYF. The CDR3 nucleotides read TGTGCCAGCAGCCGGGACAGCATGGGCTACGAGCAGTACTTC.

This CDR3 is CASSLDGDRVLFF. The CDR3 nucleotides read TGTGCCAGCAGCTTAGATGGGGACAGAGTACTGTTTTTT. The V gene is TRBV7-9, the J gene TRBJ2-2, with 7 bases identical to TRBD1. CDR1 and CDR2 (germline): SEHNR, FQNEAQ (reference sequence). The CDR3 sequence is 13 residues long. V was pared by 1 base and J by 14 bases, with 7 bases of the junction left unmatched.

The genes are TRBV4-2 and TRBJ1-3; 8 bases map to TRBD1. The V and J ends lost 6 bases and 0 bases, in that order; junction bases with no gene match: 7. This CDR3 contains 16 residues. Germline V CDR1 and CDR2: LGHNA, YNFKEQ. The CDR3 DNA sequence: TGTGCCAGCAGGGGAGGACAGGGAGGCTCTGGAAACACCATATATTTT. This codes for CASRGGQGGSGNTIYF.

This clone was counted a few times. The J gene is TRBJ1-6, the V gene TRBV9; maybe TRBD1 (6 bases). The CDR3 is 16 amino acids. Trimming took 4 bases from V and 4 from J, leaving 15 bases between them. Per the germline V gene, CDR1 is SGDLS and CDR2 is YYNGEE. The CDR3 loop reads CASSLGGGEYNSPLHF. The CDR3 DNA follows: TGTGCCAGCAGCCTAGGAGGGGGAGAATATAATTCACCCCTCCACTTT.

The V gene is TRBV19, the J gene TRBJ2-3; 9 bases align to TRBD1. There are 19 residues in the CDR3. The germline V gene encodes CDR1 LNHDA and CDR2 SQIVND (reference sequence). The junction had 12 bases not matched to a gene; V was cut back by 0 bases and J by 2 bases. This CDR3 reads CASSIDATRGQGPTDTQYF. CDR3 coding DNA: TGTGCCAGTAGTATAGACGCTACGCGGGGACAGGGCCCCACAGATACGCAGTATTTT.

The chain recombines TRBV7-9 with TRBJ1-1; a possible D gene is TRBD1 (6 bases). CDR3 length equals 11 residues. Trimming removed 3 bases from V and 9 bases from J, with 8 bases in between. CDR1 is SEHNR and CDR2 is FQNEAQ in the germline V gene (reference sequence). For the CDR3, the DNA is TGTGCCAGCAGCTTTGACAGGCAAGCTTTCTTT. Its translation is CASSFDRQAFF. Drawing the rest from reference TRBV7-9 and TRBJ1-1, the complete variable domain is DTGVSQNPRHKITKRGQNVTFRCDPISEHNRLYWYRQTLGQGPEFLTYFQNEAQLEKSRLLSDRFSAERPKGSFSTLEIQRTEQGDSAMYLCASSFDRQAFFGQGTRLTVV.

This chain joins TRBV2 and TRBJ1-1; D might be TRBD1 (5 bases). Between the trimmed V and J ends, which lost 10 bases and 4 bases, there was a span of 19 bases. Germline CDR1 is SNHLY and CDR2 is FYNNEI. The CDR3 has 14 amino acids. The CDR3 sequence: CATPKGARGTEAFF. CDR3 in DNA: TGTGCCACCCCAAAAGGGGCGAGAGGCACTGAAGCTTTCTTT.

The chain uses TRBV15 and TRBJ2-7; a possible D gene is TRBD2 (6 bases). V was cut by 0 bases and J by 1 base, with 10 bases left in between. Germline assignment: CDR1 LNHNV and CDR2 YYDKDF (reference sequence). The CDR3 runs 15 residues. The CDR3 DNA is TGTGCCACCAGCAGAGAGGCTAGCGCATCCTACGAGCAGTACTTC. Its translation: CATSREASASYEQYF.